This TCR beta chain was captured by sequencing in a study of response to subunit inactivated influenza vaccine (dated by TCRdb to the late 2010s). Some background on the complete study: To follow how T cells responded to a trivalent subunit inactivated influenza vaccine, the researchers relied on deep quantitative profiling of the T cell receptor repertoire. What the authors observed across the whole study: The authors proposed that each seasonal influenza vaccination may bring in only a limited number of new T cells.

At least ten counts were recorded for this clonotype. Its specific antigen is unknown. One base away there is no much larger clone; base qualities are not given. The sample's time point label is to be understood as: 45 days after influenza vaccine administration. The CDR3 covers 13 residues, taking in both the cysteine and the phenylalanine. Just the 39-base CDR3 DNA is kept, in frame starting at base 1. CDR1 is given as SGHRS and CDR2 as YFSETQ, both from the germline V gene. V sheds 0 bases and J sheds 0 bases, leaving 3 bases between their ends. The method was RT-PCR. The instrument given in TCRdb is Illumina HiSeq 2500. TCRdb reprocessed the public reads (quality trimming at Q25 with fastp, clone calling with MiXCR) and kept in-frame beta chains. Duplicate CDR3 protein sequences are folded into a single record with the most common DNA and genes. A total of hundreds of thousands of distinct CDR3 sequences appear in this sample, approximately 9.9% of them only once. The top ten clonotypes cover less than 15% of the sample.

This sequence originates from a man in his fifties who received an inactivated influenza vaccine. Donor details come from another sample of the same person, matched by shared clones. Sequencing was performed on PBMCs from blood, taken roughly 6 weeks after vaccination. This chain is built from TRBV5-1 and TRBJ1-1; there is no confident call for the D gene. The bases read TGCGCCAGCAGCTTGGAGATGAACACTGAAGCTTTCTTT. This codes for CASSLEMNTEAFF. The full variable domain, with segments outside the CDR3 supplied by the reference TRBV5-1 and TRBJ1-1 proteins, appears as KAGVTQTPRYLIKTRGQQVTLSCSPISGHRSVSWYQQTPGQGLQFLFEYFSETQRNKGNFPGRFSGRQFSNSRSEMNVSTLELGDSALYLCASSLEMNTEAFFGQGTRLTVV.